This T cell receptor beta chain stems from a study of T cells in Graves' hyperthyroidism and ophthalmopathy. General study points: Most thyroid-expanded clonotypes above 0.001 were also found in blood. Researchers report that a 13 V-J model separated ophthalmopathy from stable hyperthyroidism.

A word on this clonotype: Its antigen remains unidentified. A read error may account for a junction end that differs from germline.

Germline-derived CDR1 and CDR2 are MNHGY and SAAAGT. CDR3 length equals 10 residues. TCR beta CDR3 regions were amplified from RNA. TCR CDR3 regions were first amplified by RT-PCR with HTBI primers. TCRdb recomputed calls from the multiplex PCR reads with MiXCR, one row per CDR3 protein. Of around 300,000 distinct CDR3 sequences in the sample, roughly 14% were seen once. Sample: blood. The clonotype comes from a woman aged 25-40 years with Graves' hyperthyroidism. This chain connects TRBV6-8 to TRBJ1-3, with no clear D. The CDR3 sequence: CPAEGNTIYF. DNA for the CDR3: TGCCCAGCGGAAGGAAACACCATATATTTT.